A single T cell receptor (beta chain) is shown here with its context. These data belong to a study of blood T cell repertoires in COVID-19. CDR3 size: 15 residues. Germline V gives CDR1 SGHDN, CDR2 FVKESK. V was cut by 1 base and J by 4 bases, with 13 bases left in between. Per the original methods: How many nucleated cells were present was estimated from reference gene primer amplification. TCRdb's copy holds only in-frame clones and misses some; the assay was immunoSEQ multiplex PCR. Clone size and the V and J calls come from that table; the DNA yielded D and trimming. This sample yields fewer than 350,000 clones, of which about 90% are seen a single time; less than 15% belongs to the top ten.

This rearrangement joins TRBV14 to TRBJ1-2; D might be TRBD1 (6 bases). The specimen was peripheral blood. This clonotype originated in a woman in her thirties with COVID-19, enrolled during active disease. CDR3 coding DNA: TGTGCCAGCAGCCAAGTACGAGGGGGAAGCTATGGCTACACCTTC. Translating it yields CASSQVRGGSYGYTF.